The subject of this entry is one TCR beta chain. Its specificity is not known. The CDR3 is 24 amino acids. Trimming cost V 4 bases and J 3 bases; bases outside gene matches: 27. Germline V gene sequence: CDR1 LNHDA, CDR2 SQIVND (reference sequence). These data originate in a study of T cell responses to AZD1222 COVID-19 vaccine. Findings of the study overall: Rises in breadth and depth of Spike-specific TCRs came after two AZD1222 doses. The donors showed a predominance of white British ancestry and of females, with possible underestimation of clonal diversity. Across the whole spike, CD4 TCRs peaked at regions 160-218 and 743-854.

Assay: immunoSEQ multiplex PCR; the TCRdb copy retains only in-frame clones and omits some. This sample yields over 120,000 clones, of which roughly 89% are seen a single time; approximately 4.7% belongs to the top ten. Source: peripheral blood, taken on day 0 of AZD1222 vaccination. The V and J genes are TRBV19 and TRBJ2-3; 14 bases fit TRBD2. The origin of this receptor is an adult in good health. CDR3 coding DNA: TGTGCCAGTAGTACCGTCCGGGCCCCACCCGGGACTAGCGGGAGAGTGGGAGGGACAGATACGCAGTATTTT. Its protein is CASSTVRAPPGTSGRVGGTDTQYF.